This TCR beta chain is drawn from a study of blood T cells in healthy people across ages. Overall study context: Capturing about one barcoded beta molecule per two T cells was achieved by template switching.

Study conclusions and caveats: Unsorted PBMCs prevented conclusive naive versus antigen-experienced comparison.

For the second PCR, which ran for roughly 6 to 11 cycles, a sample-barcoded 5' primer and a J-beta primer mix were used. From the 5' RACE reads, TCRdb called clonotypes with MiXCR, one entry per CDR3 protein. This table holds roughly 1,500,000 distinct CDR3 sequences, about 43% found once. Worth noting for this clonotype: Its antigen remains unidentified.

Every participating donor contributed approximately 10 milliliters of peripheral blood through a draw. V dropped 3 bases and J dropped 1 base, with 12 bases sitting between them. Per the germline V gene, CDR1 is MNHEY and CDR2 is SMNVEV (reference sequence). The CDR3 is 15 amino acids. What was sequenced was blood. The chain carries TRBV27 and TRBJ2-5; either TRBD1 or TRBD2 may supply D (5 bases each). The sequence came from a woman under 30 in good health. CDR3: CASSFVEGPQETQYF. CDR3 sequence (DNA): TGTGCCAGCAGTTTCGTTGAGGGACCCCAAGAGACCCAGTACTTC.